This T cell receptor beta chain came from a study of glioma-infiltrating T cells after dendritic cell vaccination. The protocol was immunoSEQ multiplex PCR, while the TCRdb copy is restricted to in-frame clones and leaves out a portion. The data show some 91,000 clones, about 81% seen once. The time point here: after dendritic cell vaccination, including at tumor progression/relapse. The CDR3 runs 18 residues. Trimming took off 4 bases at V and 4 bases at J, with 24 bases between the two ends. Per the germline V gene, CDR1 is SEHNR and CDR2 is FQNEAQ (reference sequence). This receptor was obtained from a human donor with glioblastoma. V and J are TRBV7-9 and TRBJ2-3; D may be TRBD2 (5 bases). Sequencing was performed on blood, taken after dendritic cell vaccination. CDR3 amino acids: CASSSAPILVSSSDTQYF. The CDR3 nucleotides read TGTGCCAGCAGCTCGGCGCCGATACTAGTCTCCTCCTCAGATACGCAGTATTTT.